A selection of T cell receptor beta chains follows, all from one sample in a study of Graves' ophthalmopathy and Graves' hyperthyroidism. TCRdb reanalysed the multiplex PCR reads using MiXCR and keeps one entry per CDR3 protein. The table includes hundreds of thousands of distinct CDR3 sequences, approximately 14% detected once. Sequencing input: blood. These receptors were collected from a woman in her 30s with Graves' ophthalmopathy. CDR3s include the opening cysteine and the closing phenylalanine or tryptophan. The D gene is left open where the match is weak. Not every row has a clone size; where given, it reads once, few, many or a size class.

>NA|12|TRBJ1-1|few|TRBV30
CACQGANTEAFF
TGTGCCTGTCAGGGTGCAAACACTGAAGCTTTCTTT
>NA|14|TRBJ2-7|many|TRBV6-5
CASSPGRTTYEQYF
TGTGCCAGCAGTCCGGGGCGTACAACCTACGAGCAGTACTTC
>NA|15|TRBJ2-5|NA|TRBV5-1
CASSFRTDVKETQYF
TGCGCCAGCAGCTTCCGGACAGACGTAAAAGAGACCCAGTACTTC
>NA|14|TRBJ2-7|many|TRBV5-1
CASQIFPTHYEQYF
TGCGCCAGCCAAATTTTCCCCACTCACTACGAGCAGTACTTC
>NA|13|TRBJ1-3|many|TRBV6-4
CASSDSSGATIYF
TGTGCCAGCAGTGACTCCTCCGGGGCGACCATATATTTT
>NA|16|TRBJ2-2|many|TRBV27
CASSLSRRPGAGELFF
TGTGCCAGCAGTTTATCGCGTCGTCCAGGGGCCGGGGAGCTGTTTTTT
>TRBD1|13|TRBJ2-5|many|TRBV4-2
CASSLQGAETQYF
TGTGCCAGCAGCCTACAGGGGGCGGAGACCCAGTACTTC
>NA|17|TRBJ1-1|many|TRBV12-3/TRBV12-4
CASSLAQIQGYGAEAFF
TGTGCCAGCAGTTTAGCACAGATTCAGGGTTATGGCGCTGAAGCTTTCTTT
>NA|12|TRBJ2-1|few|TRBV7-9
CASSPLEYEQFF
TGTGCCAGCAGCCCCCTAGAATATGAGCAGTTCTTC
>NA|11|TRBJ2-5|many|TRBV6-1
CASRAETTQYF
TGTGCCAGCAGGGCCGAGACAACCCAGTACTTC
>TRBD2|19|TRBJ2-2|many|TRBV6-2/TRBV6-3
CASSSYGTSGSEITGELFF
TGTGCCAGCAGTTCCTATGGGACTAGCGGGAGTGAGATCACCGGGGAGCTGTTTTTT
>NA|12|TRBJ2-2|many|TRBV2
CASKPGSGELFF
TGTGCCAGCAAACCAGGGTCCGGGGAGCTGTTTTTT
>NA|14|TRBJ1-1|few|TRBV11-2
CASSLPDSPGEAFF
TGTGCCAGCAGCTTACCGGACAGTCCGGGGGAAGCTTTCTTT
>NA|14|TRBJ1-2|many|TRBV5-1
CASSPSAGNYGYTF
TGCGCCAGCAGCCCGAGCGCGGGGAACTATGGCTACACCTTC
>TRBD2|13|TRBJ2-2|many|TRBV29-1
CSVQAGGSRELFF
TGCAGCGTTCAAGCGGGAGGTTCCAGGGAGCTGTTTTTT